The 4 T cell receptor beta chains in this list originate from one sample, sequenced in a study of blood T cells in healthy people across ages. Next came a second PCR, run for roughly 6 to 11 cycles, which used a sample-barcoded 5' primer along with a J-beta primer mix. TCRdb reprocessed the 5' RACE reads with MiXCR, giving one entry per CDR3 protein. The sample lists 750,000 to 950,000 distinct CDR3 sequences; approximately 55% were seen once. Sequenced: blood. These receptors were obtained from a man at least 80 years old in good health.

The chain has TRBV7-2 and TRBJ1-1, with TRBD1 identical over 9 bases. V lost 5 bases and J lost 4; bases outside the gene matches: 8. The CDR3 runs 15 residues. Germline values: CDR1 SGHTA, CDR2 FQGNSA. CDR3 DNA sequence: TGTGCCAGCAGCATACCACAGGGGGCTGGCACTGAAGCTTTCTTT. Protein: CASSIPQGAGTEAFF.

This clonotype was detected only once. The rearrangement uses TRBV9 and TRBJ1-2; D unresolved. The germline CDR1 and CDR2 sequences are SGDLS and YYNGEE. V was trimmed by 3 bases and J by 4 bases, leaving 13 bases between them. The CDR3 loop spans 14 amino acids. Here the CDR3 DNA reads TGTGCCAGCAGCGAAGCCGTTGGTGGCTATGGCTACACCTTC. This codes for CASSEAVGGYGYTF.

The rearrangement links TRBV14 to TRBJ2-7; possibly TRBD1 for D (6 bases). Germline assignment: CDR1 SGHDN and CDR2 FVKESK. Trimming took off 5 bases at V and 3 bases at J, with 17 bases between the two ends. CDR3 length: 15 residues. The CDR3 protein is CASSTLKGVRYEQYF. In nucleotides, the CDR3 is TGTGCCAGCAGCACCTTGAAGGGGGTCCGCTACGAGCAGTACTTC.

The chain is built from TRBV10-3 and TRBJ2-3; 9 bases fit TRBD1. Trimming cost V 6 bases and J 3 bases; bases outside gene matches: 7. Per the germline V gene, CDR1 is ENHRY and CDR2 is SYGVKD. The CDR3 runs to 15 residues. The CDR3 sequence is CAIRGYRGQTDTQYF. The CDR3, as DNA: TGTGCCATCAGAGGATACAGGGGGCAAACAGATACGCAGTATTTT.